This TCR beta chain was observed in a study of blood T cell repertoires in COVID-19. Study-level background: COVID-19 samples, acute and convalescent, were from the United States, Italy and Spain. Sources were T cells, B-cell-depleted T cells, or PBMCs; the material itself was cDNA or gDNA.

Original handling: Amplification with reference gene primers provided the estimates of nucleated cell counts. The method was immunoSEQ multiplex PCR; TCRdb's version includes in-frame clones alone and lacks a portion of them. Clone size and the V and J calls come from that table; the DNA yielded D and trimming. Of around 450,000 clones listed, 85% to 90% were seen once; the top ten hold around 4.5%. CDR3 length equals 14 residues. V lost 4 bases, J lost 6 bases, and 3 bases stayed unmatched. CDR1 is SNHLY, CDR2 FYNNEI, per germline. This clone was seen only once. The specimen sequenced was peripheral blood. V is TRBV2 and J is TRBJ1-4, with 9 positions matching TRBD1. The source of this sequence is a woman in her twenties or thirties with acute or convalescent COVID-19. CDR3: CASSATGGDEKLFF. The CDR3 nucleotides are TGTGCCAGCAGTGCGACAGGGGGTGATGAAAAACTGTTTTTT.